This is a list of T cell receptor beta chains from one sample in a study of T cell responses to AZD1222 COVID-19 vaccine. TCRdb's copy holds only in-frame clones and misses some; the assay was immunoSEQ multiplex PCR. In the table there are about 99,000 clones, around 91% of which are singletons. The material sequenced was peripheral blood, taken on day 0 of AZD1222 vaccination. These receptors all come from an adult in good health. The CDR3 runs from the conserved cysteine through the conserved F or W. Each record gives: clone size, CDR3 length, J gene, D gene, V gene, CDR3 DNA, CDR3 protein. A D gene is named only where the DNA matches it firmly. Clone size is given for some rows only: seen once, a few or many times, or a class if the clone is expanded.

.,15,TRBJ2-7,.,TRBV11-2,TGTGCCAGCAGCTTAGACCCCCGGGACTCCTACGAGCAGTACTTC,CASSLDPRDSYEQYF
.,13,TRBJ1-2,.,TRBV27,TGTGCCAGCAGTTTACAGGGGTTCTATGGCTACACCTTC,CASSLQGFYGYTF
.,15,TRBJ1-2,.,TRBV18,TGTGCCAGCTCACCCGGGACAACATCTAACTATGGCTACACCTTC,CASSPGTTSNYGYTF
few,17,TRBJ1-2,.,TRBV7-2,TGTGCCAGCAGCTTAGAAGTGTATAGGGGGGCGAACTATGGCTACACCTTC,CASSLEVYRGANYGYTF
.,16,TRBJ2-7,.,TRBV27,TGTGCCAGCAGTTTCCTAGGGGGGCGAGGTAGATACGAGCAGTACTTC,CASSFLGGRGRYEQYF
.,12,TRBJ2-7,.,TRBV10-3,TGTGCCATCAGTGGAAGCTCCTACGAGCAGTACTTC,CAISGSSYEQYF
.,13,TRBJ2-7,.,TRBV9,TGTGCCAGCAGCGTAGGGGCAGCGCGCGAGCAGTACTTC,CASSVGAAREQYF
.,14,TRBJ2-7,.,TRBV7-9,TGTGCCAGCAGCCTCTCGGGACAAGCCTACGAGCAGTACTTC,CASSLSGQAYEQYF
.,14,TRBJ1-5,.,TRBV18,TGTGCCAGCTCATCGGACGTAAACAATCAGCCCCAGCATTTT,CASSSDVNNQPQHF
.,14,TRBJ1-3,TRBD1,TRBV5-1,TGCGCCAGCAGCTTACAGGGGACTGGAAACACCATATATTTT,CASSLQGTGNTIYF
.,17,TRBJ2-2,TRBD2,TRBV5-1,TGCGCCAGCAGCTTGGTATATGGCGGGAGTAACACCGGGGAGCTGTTTTTT,CASSLVYGGSNTGELFF
.,15,TRBJ2-3,TRBD1,TRBV19,TGTGCCAGTAGTAGGGACAGGGGGTCCACAGATACGCAGTATTTT,CASSRDRGSTDTQYF
.,14,TRBJ1-4,TRBD1,TRBV5-4,TGTGCCAGCAGCTTCGGCAGGGGGCAGGAAAAACTGTTTTTT,CASSFGRGQEKLFF
.,15,TRBJ2-6,.,TRBV5-1,TGCGCCAGCAGCTTGGGCGGAGCTGGGGCCAACGTCCTGACTTTC,CASSLGGAGANVLTF
.,15,TRBJ2-7,TRBD2,TRBV13,TGTGCCAGCAGCTTAGGGACTAGCGGGATTCCCGAGCAGTACTTC,CASSLGTSGIPEQYF
.,16,TRBJ2-7,.,TRBV3-1/TRBV3-2,TGTGCCAGCAGCCAAGCCCGGTATGGCAAGGGCTACGAGCAGTACTTC,CASSQARYGKGYEQYF
.,14,TRBJ2-3,TRBD2,TRBV28,TGTGCCAGCAGCCTCTTAAGTACTAGCGGGGACAGGTATTTT,CASSLLSTSGDRYF
many,14,TRBJ2-3,.,TRBV5-1,TGCGCCAGCAGCTTGGACGATGTTACAGATACGCAGTATTTT,CASSLDDVTDTQYF
.,13,TRBJ2-7,.,TRBV18,TGTGCCAGCTCCCGACGCCTCAACTACGAGCAGTACTTC,CASSRRLNYEQYF
.,15,TRBJ2-7,.,TRBV28,TGTGCCAGCACCCCGCACGGGGCCAACCACTACGAGCAGTACTTC,CASTPHGANHYEQYF
.,12,TRBJ1-1,.,TRBV12-3/TRBV12-4,TGTGCCAGCAGTTTGGAGGCCACTGAAGCTTTCTTT,CASSLEATEAFF
.,14,TRBJ2-7,TRBD1,TRBV11-2,TGTGCCAGCAACCCTCCGGGACAGACCTACGAGCAGTACTTC,CASNPPGQTYEQYF
.,16,TRBJ2-1,TRBD2,TRBV15,TGTGCCACCAGCCCAGGAGGCGGGAGGGCGGTGGGTGAGCAGTTCTTC,CATSPGGGRAVGEQFF
.,13,TRBJ1-5,.,TRBV29-1,TGCAGCGTTGAGGCAGGCGGGGGTCAGCCCCAGCATTTT,CSVEAGGGQPQHF
.,14,TRBJ2-1,.,TRBV7-2,TGTGCCAGCAGCCCCGGGACTCGGTACAATGAGCAGTTCTTC,CASSPGTRYNEQFF
few,16,TRBJ1-5,TRBD1,TRBV19,TGTGCCAGTAGTTCCTGGGGACAGGGTGGCAATCAGCCCCAGCATTTT,CASSSWGQGGNQPQHF
.,15,TRBJ1-1,.,TRBV6-4,TGTGCCAGCAAAACCGAGGGGGGATTGAACACTGAAGCTTTCTTT,CASKTEGGLNTEAFF
.,16,TRBJ1-2,TRBD1,TRBV25-1,TGTGCCAGCAGTGAACCCGGACAGGTTCCTCCATATGGCTACACCTTC,CASSEPGQVPPYGYTF
.,15,TRBJ2-3,TRBD2,TRBV5-6,TGTGCCAGCAGCTTCCTAGCGGGGCTCACAGATACGCAGTATTTT,CASSFLAGLTDTQYF
.,15,TRBJ2-1,TRBD1,TRBV19,TGTGCCAGTAGTACGGACAGGAGCTCCTACAATGAGCAGTTCTTC,CASSTDRSSYNEQFF
.,15,TRBJ2-1,.,TRBV3-1/TRBV3-2,TGTGCCAGCAGCCAAGAGTGGCAGACGTACAATGAGCAGTTCTTC,CASSQEWQTYNEQFF
.,14,TRBJ2-2,.,TRBV15,TGTGCCACCAGCACCCGTAGGGGGTCCGGGGAGCTGTTTTTT,CATSTRRGSGELFF
.,13,TRBJ2-7,.,TRBV19,TGTGCCAGTAGTATGAGGTCCGGCTACGAGCAGTACTTC,CASSMRSGYEQYF
.,13,TRBJ1-2,TRBD1,TRBV19,TGTGCCAGTAGTGACAGGGGTCTTTATGGCTACACCTTC,CASSDRGLYGYTF
.,15,TRBJ2-3,.,TRBV28,TGTGCCAGCAGTTTAGGGGGGCCTAGCACAGATACGCAGTATTTT,CASSLGGPSTDTQYF
once,14,TRBJ2-7,TRBD2,TRBV19,TGTGCCAGTAGTACCCTAGCGGGAGCGGGCGAGCAGTACTTC,CASSTLAGAGEQYF
.,19,TRBJ1-5,TRBD1,TRBV28,TGTGCCGGGGGAGACTCTAGGGGCAGGGGGACGTTTATAGATCAGCCCCAGCATTTT,CAGGDSRGRGTFIDQPQHF
.,13,TRBJ2-7,TRBD2,TRBV19,TGTGCCAGTAGCCCGGGACTAGAATACGAGCAGTACTTC,CASSPGLEYEQYF
.,17,TRBJ2-6,TRBD2,TRBV5-4,TGTGCCAGCAGCCCTTCGAGCGGGGCCGCTGGGGCCAACGTCCTGACTTTC,CASSPSSGAAGANVLTF
.,13,TRBJ2-1,.,TRBV12-3/TRBV12-4,TGTGCCAGCAGAATTACTGATTACAATGAGCAGTTCTTC,CASRITDYNEQFF
.,10,TRBJ1-1,.,TRBV20-1,TGCCCTAACGGGTGCACTGAAGCTTTCTTT,CPNGCTEAFF